This TCR beta chain was identified in a study of early T cells in non-severe SARS-CoV-2 infection. As for the study in general: Unpaired chains resulted from sequencing bulk RNA of unsorted whole blood.

This clonotype was seen a few times. Its antigen is still unknown. In this CDR3 the conserved last residue, phenylalanine or tryptophan, is missing, so a read error is likely. The germline CDR1 and CDR2 sequences are SQVTM and ANQGSEA. The CDR3 runs to 12 residues. Trimming left V 3 bases short and J 3 bases short, with 8 bases between. Study-level points and caveats: Anti-spike CD8 responses were favored by VDJdb matching, which missed private and CD4 specificities.

Researchers attached unique molecular identifiers to individual cDNA molecules. TCRdb redid the calling of the 5' RACE reads with MiXCR, one entry per CDR3 protein. The sample consists of 35,000 to 45,000 distinct CDR3 sequences, about 6% of them appearing once. The rearrangement uses TRBV29-1 and TRBJ1-1; D is perhaps TRBD1 (5 bases). Sequencing was performed on whole blood, taken at baseline. This receptor was taken from an adult who was a healthcare worker with PCR-confirmed SARS-CoV-2 infection or an uninfected control (not recorded which). The CDR3 DNA reads TGCAGCGTTGAGGCGACAGACACTGAAGCTTTCTAT. Protein sequence: CSVEATDTEAFY.